These 11 T cell receptor beta chains originate from one sample sequenced in a study of blood T cell repertoires in COVID-19. Here immunoSEQ multiplex PCR was the method, and the copy in TCRdb shows in-frame clones only, minus some. The table lists approximately 390,000 clones, more than 70% of them singletons, with over 2% in the top ten. The source material was peripheral blood. The source of these receptors is a woman aged 55-69 years with COVID-19, enrolled during active disease.

The rearrangement links TRBV9 to TRBJ1-3, with no clear D. The germline V gene has CDR1 SGDLS and CDR2 YYNGEE. V lost 0 bases and J 4 bases, leaving 8 bases between the germline ends. This CDR3 region has 14 residues. The CDR3 DNA reads TGTGCCAGCAGCGTAGCAGCGGCCGGAAACACCATATATTTT. This sequence encodes CASSVAAAGNTIYF.

The gene calls are TRBV19 and TRBJ2-7; tentative D call: TRBD2 (5 bases). The CDR3 totals 12 residues. The germline CDR1 and CDR2 sequences are LNHDA and SQIVND (reference sequence). Trimming shortened V by 6 bases and J by 3 bases, and 9 bases separated the two germline ends. CDR3 residues: CASRNGDYEQYF. The DNA of the CDR3 is TGTGCCAGTAGAAACGGGGACTACGAGCAGTACTTC.

The V gene is TRBV5-6, the J gene TRBJ2-1; TRBD1 matches at 7 bases. The V gene's germline CDR1 is SGHDT and CDR2 YYEEEE. V shed 4 bases, J shed 5 bases, and the junction held 18 bases outside the gene matches. This CDR3 has 18 residues. The CDR3 reads CASSHLPGQKLFHNEQFF. The DNA for the CDR3 is TGTGCCAGCAGCCATCTACCGGGACAGAAGCTTTTTCACAATGAGCAGTTCTTC. Full variable domain (remainder filled in from reference TRBV5-6 and TRBJ2-1): DAGVTQSPTHLIKTRGQQVTLRCSPKSGHDTVSWYQQALGQGPQFIFQYYEEEERQRGNFPDRFSGHQFPNYSSELNVNALLLGDSALYLCASSHLPGQKLFHNEQFFGPGTRLTVL.

J is TRBJ1-2 and V is TRBV28, with D tentatively TRBD1 (6 bases). The CDR3 is made up of 15 amino acids. Germline values: CDR1 MDHEN, CDR2 SYDVKM. Trimming took off 1 base at V and 8 bases at J, with 17 bases between the two ends. The CDR3 DNA reads TGTGCCAGCAGTTTATTGGGGGCGGCCGCCCGGGGCTACACCTTC. Its translation: CASSLLGAAARGYTF.

The J gene is TRBJ2-7, the V gene TRBV2; no firm D call. From germline, CDR1 is SNHLY and CDR2 FYNNEI. V was clipped by 5 bases and J by 8 bases, with 13 bases between them. The CDR3 consists of 12 residues. This CDR3 is CASSQVSRQQYF. DNA of the CDR3: TGTGCCAGCAGTCAGGTCTCCAGACAGCAGTACTTC.

The CDR3 spells CASSFGQPQETQYF. DNA for the CDR3: TGTGCCAGCAGTTTCGGACAGCCCCAAGAGACCCAGTACTTC. The chain recombines TRBV6-6 with TRBJ2-5; weak D call: TRBD1 (6 bases). Germline values: CDR1 MNHNY, CDR2 SVGAGI (reference sequence). The ends were cut back, 4 bases at V and 1 base at J, with 10 bases in the middle. The CDR3 has 14 residues.

The rearrangement uses TRBV4-2 and TRBJ1-2, with 10 bases that match TRBD1. V dropped 2 bases and J dropped 1; count of bases not matched to a gene: 13. Germline loops: CDR1 LGHNA, CDR2 YNFKEQ. The CDR3 is 19 residues long. The CDR3 sequence is CASSQSYLTGGAGNYGYTF. Written as DNA, the CDR3 is TGTGCCAGCAGCCAAAGCTATCTGACAGGGGGCGCTGGTAACTATGGCTACACCTTC.

With respect to this clone: A much larger clone sits a single nucleotide away, making a read error possible. V and J are TRBV27 and TRBJ1-1; TRBD1 agrees at 8 bases. Germline CDR1 and CDR2: MNHEY and SMNVEV (reference sequence). Trimming cost V 6 bases and J 4 bases; bases outside gene matches: 1. The CDR3 extends over 12 amino acids. CDR3 sequence (DNA): TGTGCCAGCAGCACAGGGGGCACTGAAGCTTTCTTT. It yields the protein CASSTGGTEAFF.

CDR3 nucleotides: TGTGCCAGCAGCCCTATGACAGGGATCAATTCACCCCTCCACTTT. It specifies CASSPMTGINSPLHF. This sequence joins TRBV14 and TRBJ1-6; 7 nucleotides agree with TRBD1. Germline CDR1 and CDR2: SGHDN and FVKESK. The CDR3 runs 15 residues. The J segment lost 7 bases and the V segment lost 4 bases, leaving 7 bases of the junction unmatched.

The chain has TRBV19 and TRBJ1-5, with 10 positions matching TRBD1. The CDR3 runs 16 residues. Trimming took 1 base from V and 1 from J; bases not matched to a gene: 1. Germline V gene sequence: CDR1 LNHDA, CDR2 SQIVND (reference sequence). Here the CDR3 reads CASSIGDRGSNQPQHF. The CDR3 DNA sequence: TGTGCCAGTAGTATAGGGGACAGGGGAAGCAATCAGCCCCAGCATTTT.

The chain recombines TRBV7-9 with TRBJ1-3; D possibly corresponds to TRBD1 (5 bases). The CDR3 is made up of 12 amino acids. Germline loops: CDR1 SEHNR, CDR2 FQNEAQ (reference sequence). V lost 5 bases to trimming and J lost 9 bases, with 11 bases between them. The CDR3 DNA follows: TGTGCCAGCAGCCAGGACGGGGGCACCATATATTTT. Its protein product is CASSQDGGTIYF.